The source of this T cell receptor (beta chain) is a study of technical replicates of blood from a handful of donors. The repertoire was sequenced with immunoSEQ multiplex PCR; TCRdb's copy has only in-frame clones and lacks some. The sample consists of about 53,000 clones, roughly 84% of them appearing once. CDR1 and CDR2 (germline): SGDLS, YYNGEE. The CDR3 is 16 residues long. J lost 1 base, V lost 4 bases, and 5 bases had no gene match. This clone was observed a few times. Sequenced sample: PBMCs. The origin of this receptor is a human donor in good health. Some clones in this sample may be carry-over from other donors' samples. V gene TRBV9 combines with J gene TRBJ2-2, with 9 bases aligning to TRBD2. CDR3 nucleotide sequence: TGTGCCAGCAGCCCTCGACTAGCGGTGAACACCGGGGAGCTGTTTTTT. This codes for CASSPRLAVNTGELFF.